This T cell receptor (beta chain) was found in a study of blood T cell repertoires in COVID-19 (dated by TCRdb to about 2020). About the full investigation: Samples covering the acute and convalescent phases of COVID-19 were provided by collaborators in the United States, Italy and Spain. The dataset comprised deeply sampled blood TCRbeta repertoires from subjects exposed to, actively infected with, or recovered from COVID-19. The repertoires were made available in a free public database intended to serve as a resource for research on the immune response to SARS-CoV-2. Samples came from the ongoing ImmuneRACE study (first 160 participants) plus 1,254 subjects from 6 global collaborators. The material from the prospective study consisted of cDNA or gDNA derived from T cells, B-cell-depleted T cells, or PBMCs. Where available, HLA class I and class II types were taken from metadata supplied by the sample provider and were not determined by assay-based typing. The sample metadata nearly always contained a de-identified subject ID, COVID-19 status, age in years and sex.

One collaborating source in Seattle enrolled patients during active infection and followed them longitudinally through the course of disease. Each collaborating institution followed its own protocols to collect whole blood in K2EDTA tubes. For TCRbeta analysis, collaborators shipped samples as frozen whole blood, isolated PBMCs, or DNA extracted from either of those sample types. Here is what the overall study found, with its caveats: Clinical and demographic metadata were provided uncurated, with the amount varying by source and participant.

V is pruned by 3 bases and J by 2 bases, leaving 2 bases of the junction without a gene match. Looking up the germline V gene yields CDR1 SGHTA and CDR2 FQGNSA. CDR3 length: 14 amino acids, cysteine to phenylalanine. The only DNA kept is the CDR3, 42 bases in frame from the first base. A remark on this clone: Its target antigen remains unknown. Nothing much larger sits one base from this clone, and base qualities are not available.

The immunoSEQ Assay, a bias-controlled multiplex PCR, was used to amplify TCRbeta CDR3 regions from genomic DNA. Per the original workflow: Nucleated cell counts per sample were estimated from amplification of reference gene primers within the assay. To quantify the absolute abundance of each unique TCRbeta CDR3 rearrangement, sequence reads were collapsed and filtered. Productive Simpson clonality was computed per sample as the square root of Simpson's diversity index over productive rearrangements. TCRdb obtained this table from immuneACCESS and retained in-frame rearrangements with V and J assigned. These tables miss some clones; where compared with another copy, unresolved V genes account for less than half of the shortfall, and the remainder is unexplained. V and J calls and clone size follow that table, whereas D and trimming were derived from the DNA. The sample has fewer than 80,000 clones on record, about 88% of them singletons. The ten top clones hold around 6.3% of the sample.

The rearrangement joined TRBV7-2 to TRBJ2-5; 8 bases in the middle match TRBD2. The specimen was peripheral blood. This receptor was obtained from a man older than 75 with COVID-19, enrolled during active disease. Here the CDR3 is given as CASSFQRGQETQYF. At the DNA level, the sequence is TGTGCCAGCAGCTTCCAGCGGGGGCAAGAGACCCAGTACTTC. Where the CDR3 stops, the reference TRBV7-2 and TRBJ2-5 genes take over; the full variable domain is GAGVSQSPSNKVTEKGKDVELRCDPISGHTALYWYRQSLGQGLEFLIYFQGNSAPDKSGLPSDRFSAERTGGSVSTLTIQRTQQEDSAVYLCASSFQRGQETQYFGPGTRLLVL.